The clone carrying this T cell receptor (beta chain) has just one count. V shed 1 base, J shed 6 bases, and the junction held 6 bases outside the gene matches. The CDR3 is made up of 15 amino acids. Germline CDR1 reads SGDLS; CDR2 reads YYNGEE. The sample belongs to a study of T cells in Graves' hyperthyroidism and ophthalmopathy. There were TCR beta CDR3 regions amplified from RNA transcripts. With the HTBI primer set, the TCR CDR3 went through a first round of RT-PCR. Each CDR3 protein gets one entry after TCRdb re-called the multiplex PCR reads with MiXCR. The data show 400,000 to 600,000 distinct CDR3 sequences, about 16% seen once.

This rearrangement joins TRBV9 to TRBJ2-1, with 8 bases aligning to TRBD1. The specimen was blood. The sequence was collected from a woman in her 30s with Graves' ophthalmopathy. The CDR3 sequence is CASSVNRGEPNEQFF. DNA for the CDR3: TGTGCCAGCAGCGTAAACAGGGGGGAACCCAATGAGCAGTTCTTC.